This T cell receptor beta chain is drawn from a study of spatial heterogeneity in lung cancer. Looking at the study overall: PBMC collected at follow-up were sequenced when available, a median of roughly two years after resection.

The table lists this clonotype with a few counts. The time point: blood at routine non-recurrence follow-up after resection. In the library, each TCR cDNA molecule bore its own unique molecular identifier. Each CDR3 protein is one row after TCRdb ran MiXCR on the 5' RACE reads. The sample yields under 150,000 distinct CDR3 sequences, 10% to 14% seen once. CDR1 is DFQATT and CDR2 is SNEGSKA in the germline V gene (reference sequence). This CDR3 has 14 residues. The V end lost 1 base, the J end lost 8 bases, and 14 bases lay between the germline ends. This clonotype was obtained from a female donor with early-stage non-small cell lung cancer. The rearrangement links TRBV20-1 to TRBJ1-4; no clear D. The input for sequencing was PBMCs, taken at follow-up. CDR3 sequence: CSARADRAGEKLFF. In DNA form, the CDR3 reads TGCAGTGCTAGAGCTGATAGAGCAGGAGAAAAACTGTTTTTT.